This T cell receptor beta chain originates from a study of shared clonotypes between healthy human individuals. Data came from immunoSEQ multiplex PCR; TCRdb stores just in-frame clones and leaves some out. The sample carries millions of clones, roughly 94% recorded once. The CDR3 loop spans 15 amino acids. Germline CDR1 reads SEHNR; CDR2 reads FQNEAQ (reference sequence). The V end lost 1 base, the J end lost 3 bases, and 13 bases lay between the germline ends. This TCR derives from a man aged 18 to 30 in good health. The sequenced sample was naive CD4+ T cells sorted from blood. Regarding subset: CD45RA+ positively selected. The genes are TRBV7-9 and TRBJ2-7, with D unresolved. The CDR3 sequence: CASSLEGRAFYEQYF. Written as DNA, the CDR3 is TGTGCCAGCAGCTTAGAGGGTCGGGCCTTCTACGAGCAGTACTTC.